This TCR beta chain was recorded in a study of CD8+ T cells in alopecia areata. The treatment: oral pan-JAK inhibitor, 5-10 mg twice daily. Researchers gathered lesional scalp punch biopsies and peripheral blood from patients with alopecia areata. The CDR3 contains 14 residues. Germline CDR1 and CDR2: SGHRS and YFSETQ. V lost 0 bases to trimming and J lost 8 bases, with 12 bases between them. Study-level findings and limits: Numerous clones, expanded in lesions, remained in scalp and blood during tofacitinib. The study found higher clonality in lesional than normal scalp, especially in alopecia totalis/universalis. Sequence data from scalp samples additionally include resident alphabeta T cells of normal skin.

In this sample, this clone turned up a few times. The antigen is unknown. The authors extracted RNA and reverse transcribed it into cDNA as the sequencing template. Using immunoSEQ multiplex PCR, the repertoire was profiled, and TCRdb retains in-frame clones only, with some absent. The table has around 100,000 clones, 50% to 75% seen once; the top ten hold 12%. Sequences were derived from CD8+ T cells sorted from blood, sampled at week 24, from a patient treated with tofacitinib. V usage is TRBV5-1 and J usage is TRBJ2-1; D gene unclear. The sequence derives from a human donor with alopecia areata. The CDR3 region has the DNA TGCGCCAGCAGCTTGGCAGGTGGTCTCGATGAGCAGTTCTTC. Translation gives CASSLAGGLDEQFF.